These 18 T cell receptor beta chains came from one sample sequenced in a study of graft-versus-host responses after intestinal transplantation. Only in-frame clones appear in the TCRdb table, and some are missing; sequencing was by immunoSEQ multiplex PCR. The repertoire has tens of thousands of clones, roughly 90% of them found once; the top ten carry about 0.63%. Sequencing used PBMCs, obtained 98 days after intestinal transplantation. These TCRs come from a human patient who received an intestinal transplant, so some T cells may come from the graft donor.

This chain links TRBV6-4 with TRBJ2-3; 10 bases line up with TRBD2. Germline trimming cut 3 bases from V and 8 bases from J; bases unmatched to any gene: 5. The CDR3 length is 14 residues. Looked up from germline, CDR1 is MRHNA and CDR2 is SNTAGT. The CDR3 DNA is TGTGCCAGCAGTGAAGGTAGCGGGAGGTTTACGCAGTATTTT. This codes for CASSEGSGRFTQYF.

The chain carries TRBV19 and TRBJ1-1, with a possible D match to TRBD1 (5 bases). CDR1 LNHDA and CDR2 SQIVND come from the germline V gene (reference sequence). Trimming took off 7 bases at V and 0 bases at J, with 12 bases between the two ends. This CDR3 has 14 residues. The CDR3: CASTGDGMNTEAFF. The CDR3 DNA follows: TGTGCCAGTACGGGGGACGGGATGAACACTGAAGCTTTCTTT.

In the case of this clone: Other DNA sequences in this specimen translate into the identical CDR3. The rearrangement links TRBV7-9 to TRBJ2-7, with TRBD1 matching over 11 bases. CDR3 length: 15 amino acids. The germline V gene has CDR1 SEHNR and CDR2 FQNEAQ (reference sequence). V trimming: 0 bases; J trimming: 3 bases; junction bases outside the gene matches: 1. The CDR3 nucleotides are TGTGCCAGCAGCTTAGCCGGGACAGGGGGCTACGAGCAGTACTTC. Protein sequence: CASSLAGTGGYEQYF. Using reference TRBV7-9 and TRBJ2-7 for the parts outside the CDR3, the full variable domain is DTGVSQNPRHKITKRGQNVTFRCDPISEHNRLYWYRQTLGQGPEFLTYFQNEAQLEKSRLLSDRFSAERPKGSFSTLEIQRTEQGDSAMYLCASSLAGTGGYEQYFGPGTRLTVT.

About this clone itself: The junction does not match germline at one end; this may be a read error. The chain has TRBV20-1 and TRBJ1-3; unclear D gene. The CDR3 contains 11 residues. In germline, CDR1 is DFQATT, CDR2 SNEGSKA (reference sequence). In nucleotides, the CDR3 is TGCAGTGCTAGAGATGGAGACACCATATATTTT. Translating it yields CSARDGDTIYF.

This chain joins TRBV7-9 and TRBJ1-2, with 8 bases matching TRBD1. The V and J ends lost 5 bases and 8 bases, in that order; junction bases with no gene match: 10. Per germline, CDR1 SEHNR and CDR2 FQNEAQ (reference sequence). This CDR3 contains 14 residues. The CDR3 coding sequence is TGTGCCAGCAGCGCGGACAGGGAAGATAACGGCTACACCTTC. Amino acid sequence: CASSADREDNGYTF.

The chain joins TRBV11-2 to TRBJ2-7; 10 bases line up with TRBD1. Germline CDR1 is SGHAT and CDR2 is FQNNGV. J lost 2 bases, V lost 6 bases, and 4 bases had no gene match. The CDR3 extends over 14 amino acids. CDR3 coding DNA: TGTGCCAGCAGTCGGACAGGGGGAACCTACGAGCAGTACTTC. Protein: CASSRTGGTYEQYF.

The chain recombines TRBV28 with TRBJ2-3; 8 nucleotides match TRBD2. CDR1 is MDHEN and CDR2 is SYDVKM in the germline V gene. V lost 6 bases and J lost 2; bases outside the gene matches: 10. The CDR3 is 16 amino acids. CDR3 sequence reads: CASSPRASGLTDTQYF. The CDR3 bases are TGTGCCAGCAGCCCCAGGGCTAGCGGGCTCACAGATACGCAGTATTTT.

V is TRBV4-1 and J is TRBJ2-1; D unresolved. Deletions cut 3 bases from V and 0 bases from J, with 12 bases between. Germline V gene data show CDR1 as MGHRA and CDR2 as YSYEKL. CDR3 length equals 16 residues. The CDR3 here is CASSQGPFSSYNEQFF. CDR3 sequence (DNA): TGCGCCAGCAGCCAGGGCCCCTTTAGCTCCTACAATGAGCAGTTCTTC.

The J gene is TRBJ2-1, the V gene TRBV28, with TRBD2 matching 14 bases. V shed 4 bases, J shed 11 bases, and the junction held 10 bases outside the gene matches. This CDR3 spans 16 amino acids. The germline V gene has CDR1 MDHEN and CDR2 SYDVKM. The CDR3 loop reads CASSSTSGRAGVQQFF. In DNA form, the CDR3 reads TGTGCCAGCAGTTCGACTAGCGGGAGGGCCGGGGTTCAGCAGTTCTTC.

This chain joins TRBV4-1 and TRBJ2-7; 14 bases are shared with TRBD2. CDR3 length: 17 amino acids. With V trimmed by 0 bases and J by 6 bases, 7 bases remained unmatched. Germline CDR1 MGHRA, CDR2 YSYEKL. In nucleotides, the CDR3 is TGCGCCAGCAGCCAAGATGGGACTAGCGGGAGTTCGGGCGAGCAGTACTTC. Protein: CASSQDGTSGSSGEQYF.

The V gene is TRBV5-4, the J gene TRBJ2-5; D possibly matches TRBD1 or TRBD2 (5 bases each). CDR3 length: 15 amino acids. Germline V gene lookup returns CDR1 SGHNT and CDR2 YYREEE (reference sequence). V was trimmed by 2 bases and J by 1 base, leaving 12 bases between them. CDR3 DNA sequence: TGTGCCAGCAGCTTACCGCTCGGGACCCAAGAGACCCAGTACTTC. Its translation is CASSLPLGTQETQYF.

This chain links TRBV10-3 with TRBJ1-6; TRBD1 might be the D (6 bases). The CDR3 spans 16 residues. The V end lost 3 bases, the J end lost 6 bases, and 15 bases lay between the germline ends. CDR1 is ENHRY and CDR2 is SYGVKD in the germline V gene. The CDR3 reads CAISDVIRDINSPLHF. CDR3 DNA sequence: TGTGCCATCAGTGACGTCATCCGGGACATTAATTCACCCCTCCACTTT.

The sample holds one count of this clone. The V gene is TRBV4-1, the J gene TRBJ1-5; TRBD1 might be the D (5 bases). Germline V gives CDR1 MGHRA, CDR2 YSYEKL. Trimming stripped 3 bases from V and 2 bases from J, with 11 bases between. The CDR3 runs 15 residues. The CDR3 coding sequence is TGCGCCAGCAGCCACCCTTCGGGGGGCAATCAGCCCCAGCATTTT. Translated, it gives CASSHPSGGNQPQHF.

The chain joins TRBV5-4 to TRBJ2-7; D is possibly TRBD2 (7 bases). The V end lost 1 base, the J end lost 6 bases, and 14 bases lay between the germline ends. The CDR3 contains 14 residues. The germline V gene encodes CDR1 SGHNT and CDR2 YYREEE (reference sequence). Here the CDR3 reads CASSLLGGRLEQYF. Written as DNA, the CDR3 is TGTGCCAGCAGCTTGCTGGGGGGGCGGCTCGAGCAGTACTTC.

The CDR3 loop reads CAWSVPPRSETQYF. CDR3 nucleotide sequence: TGTGCCTGGAGTGTACCCCCACGGAGTGAGACCCAGTACTTC. The chain couples TRBV30 to TRBJ2-5; D unresolved. There are 14 residues in the CDR3. V lost 0 bases, J lost 5 bases, and 13 bases lay in between. Germline CDR1 reads GTSNPN; CDR2 reads SVGIG (reference sequence).

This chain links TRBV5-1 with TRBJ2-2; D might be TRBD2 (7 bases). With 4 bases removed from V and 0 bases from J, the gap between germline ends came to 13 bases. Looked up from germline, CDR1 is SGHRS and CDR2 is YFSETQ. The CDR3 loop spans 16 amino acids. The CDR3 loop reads CASSLGAGANTGELFF. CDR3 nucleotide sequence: TGCGCCAGCAGCCTGGGGGCGGGGGCGAACACCGGGGAGCTGTTTTTT.

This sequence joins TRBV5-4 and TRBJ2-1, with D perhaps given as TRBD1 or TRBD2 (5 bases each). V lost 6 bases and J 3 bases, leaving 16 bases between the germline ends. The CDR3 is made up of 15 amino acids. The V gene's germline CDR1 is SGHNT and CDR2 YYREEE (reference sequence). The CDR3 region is CASTVGASFYNEQFF. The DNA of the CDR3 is TGTGCCAGCACAGTTGGGGCTAGCTTCTACAATGAGCAGTTCTTC.

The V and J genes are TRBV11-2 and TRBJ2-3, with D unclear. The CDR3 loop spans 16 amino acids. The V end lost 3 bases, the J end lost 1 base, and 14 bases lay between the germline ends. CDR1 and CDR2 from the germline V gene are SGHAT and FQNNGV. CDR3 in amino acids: CASSLSRTERTDTQYF. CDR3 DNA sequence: TGTGCCAGCAGCTTGAGTCGGACCGAACGCACAGATACGCAGTATTTT.